This note documents a single T cell receptor beta chain sequence. This clone was observed a handful of times. The clone's antigen remains unknown. One base away there is no much larger clone; base qualities are not given. This sample was included in a study of siplizumab effects on memory and regulatory T cells (dated by TCRdb to 2018 to 2020). About the investigation overall: The study looked at the effect of siplizumab, an anti-CD2 antibody, on alloreactive T-cell subsets in allogeneic mixed lymphocyte reactions made from human PBMCs. Results and caveats for the whole study, not just this receptor: Unstimulated naive T cells appeared more diverse than memory T cells, and naive cells seemed to contribute substantially to the alloresponse. Among mappable alloreactive CD4+ clones, an average Treg-derived fraction of roughly 71% was observed with siplizumab, compared with less than 35% in control reactions. Siplizumab significantly reduced the cumulative frequency of alloreactive sequences traceable to unstimulated CD4+ memory T cells. Whether proliferating Tregs from siplizumab cultures actually had suppressive function was not functionally confirmed. A naive or memory phenotype could not be assigned to roughly 80-97% of proliferating CD4+ or CD8+ clones. Because sequences at frequencies below about 10^-5 were poorly captured, only a minor fraction of alloreactive clones could be mapped back to unstimulated subsets.

Receptors were amplified or captured by the immunoSEQ multiplex PCR assay. About 9.9 x 10^4 TCR templates per sample were assayed by the deep sequencing platform. Genomic DNA extracted from sorted T cells was used for TCRbeta CDR3 sequencing. In the source study's methods: Clonal analysis of TCRbeta CDR3 data was done in the R programming language. Comparing unstimulated samples against CFSE-low samples taken after the reaction was how alloreactive CD4+ and CD8+ clones were defined. By matching sequences to the repertoires of sorted unstimulated Treg and non-Treg cells, each alloreactive CD4+ clone was assigned a regulatory or non-regulatory origin. TCRdb holds this immuneACCESS table with in-frame rearrangements only. Some clones are missing; in checked studies, unresolved V genes explain under half, and the rest has no known cause. V, J and clone size reflect that table, while D and trimming were determined from the DNA. For this sample the table gives roughly 100,000 clones, of which approximately 90% were detected only once. Approximately 1.2% of the sample rests with the top ten.

Sorted unstimulated T cells and proliferating T cells recovered from mixed lymphocyte reactions were subjected to TCRbeta CDR3 sequencing. Fresh whole blood from nine to ten HLA-typed healthy donors was used as the source from which PBMCs were isolated. For CDR1 and CDR2, the germline V gene lists SGHTA and FQGNSA. The V and J ends are trimmed by 4 bases and 2 bases, leaving 20 bases between them. The CDR3 covers 17 residues, taking in both the cysteine and the phenylalanine. Only CDR3 DNA is held: 51 bases, read in frame from base 1. The chain is encoded by TRBV7-2 joined to TRBJ1-1, with an unclear D gene assignment. The source of this sequence is a human donor in good health. Input material: CD4+ T cells sorted from blood. Here the CDR3 is given as CASSSMAQGKTNTEAFF. The nucleotide sequence is given as TGTGCCAGCAGCTCCATGGCACAAGGTAAGACCAACACTGAAGCTTTCTTT.